This passage covers 19 T cell receptor beta chains from one sample sequenced in a study of blood T cell repertoires in COVID-19. The data were produced by immunoSEQ multiplex PCR, yet TCRdb's version contains in-frame clones alone and is incomplete. The data show tens of thousands of clones, with 65% to 90% seen just once and around 1.4% held by the top ten. The sample was peripheral blood. These receptors were collected from a woman aged 60-70 years with acute or convalescent COVID-19.

The chain has TRBV28 and TRBJ2-1; TRBD2 matches at 11 bases. The V gene's germline CDR1 is MDHEN and CDR2 SYDVKM. Trimming took 7 bases from V and 2 from J; bases not matched to a gene: 7. This CDR3 has 16 amino acids. The CDR3 nucleotides read TGTGCCAGCATTTCTAAGACTAGCGGGACCTACAATGAGCAGTTCTTC. Translation gives CASISKTSGTYNEQFF.

The gene calls are TRBV7-9 and TRBJ1-2; 10 positions match TRBD1. The CDR3 covers 12 residues. The V gene end was trimmed by 8 bases and the J gene end by 5 bases; junction bases not matched to a gene: 2. Germline assignment: CDR1 SEHNR and CDR2 FQNEAQ (reference sequence). The CDR3 region has the DNA TGTGCCAGCCGGGACAGGGGTTATGGCTACACCTTC. Translated: CASRDRGYGYTF.

DNA of the CDR3: TGTGCCAGCAGCGTCGACGGACAGGGGAAGGGTGAGCAGTACTTC. Amino acid sequence: CASSVDGQGKGEQYF. V and J are TRBV7-3 and TRBJ2-7, with 9 bases aligning to TRBD1. The junction had 12 bases not matched to a gene; V was cut back by 5 bases and J by 7 bases. CDR3 length equals 15 residues. Germline CDR1 SGHTA, CDR2 FQGTGA.

The J gene is TRBJ1-5, the V gene TRBV7-2; the D gene is possibly TRBD1 (6 bases). Germline CDR1 is SGHTA and CDR2 is FQGNSA. The V and J ends lost 1 base and 0 bases respectively, with 13 bases between them. CDR3 size: 17 residues. CDR3 sequence: CASSLESGANSNQPQHF. CDR3 coding DNA: TGTGCCAGCAGCTTAGAATCAGGGGCCAATAGCAATCAGCCCCAGCATTTT.

This clone was recorded only once. The chain joins TRBV6-5 to TRBJ2-7, with 8 positions matching TRBD2. From germline, CDR1 is MNHEY and CDR2 SVGAGI. This CDR3 spans 16 amino acids. V trimming: 4 bases; J trimming: 5 bases; junction bases outside the gene matches: 13. CDR3 sequence reads: CASSFRRVAGSHEQYF. The CDR3 region has the DNA TGTGCCAGCAGTTTCCGTAGGGTAGCGGGATCCCACGAGCAGTACTTC.

The chain recombines TRBV29-1 with TRBJ2-1; 8 bases map to TRBD2. Germline values: CDR1 SQVTM, CDR2 ANQGSEA. Trimming removed 1 base from V and 1 base from J; junction bases left unmatched: 12. This CDR3 has 18 amino acids. The CDR3 region is CSVEGRGGNAGSYNEQFF. In DNA form, the CDR3 reads TGCAGCGTTGAAGGTCGGGGGGGAAACGCCGGATCCTACAATGAGCAGTTCTTC.

This clone was observed once. V and J are TRBV30 and TRBJ1-5; perhaps TRBD1 as D (5 bases). This CDR3 comprises 13 residues. In germline, CDR1 is GTSNPN, CDR2 SVGIG (reference sequence). V shed 2 bases and J shed 5 bases, with 10 bases lying between them. The CDR3: CAWSIRGDQPQHF. The DNA for the CDR3 is TGTGCCTGGAGTATCCGGGGGGATCAGCCCCAGCATTTT. The whole variable domain, remainder taken from reference TRBV30 and TRBJ1-5, is SQTIHQWPATLVQPVGSPLSLECTVEGTSNPNLYWYRQAAGRGLQLLFYSVGIGQISSEVPQNLSASRPQDRQFILSSKKLLLSDSGFYLCAWSIRGDQPQHFGDGTRLSIL.

The J gene is TRBJ1-3, the V gene TRBV11-2, with TRBD1 identical over 8 bases. The germline CDR1 and CDR2 sequences are SGHAT and FQNNGV. The length of the CDR3 is 15 residues. J lost 0 bases, V lost 5 bases, and 3 bases had no gene match. Here the CDR3 DNA reads TGTGCCAGCAGCGCAACAGGGGGCTCTGGAAACACCATATATTTT. This sequence encodes CASSATGGSGNTIYF. Combining the CDR3 with reference TRBV11-2 and TRBJ1-3 gives the whole variable domain EAGVAQSPRYKIIEKRQSVAFWCNPISGHATLYWYQQILGQGPKLLIQFQNNGVVDDSQLPKDRFSAERLKGVDSTLKIQPAKLEDSAVYLCASSATGGSGNTIYFGEGSWLTVV.

The rearrangement links TRBV5-1 to TRBJ2-7, with 10 bases aligning to TRBD2. Trimming took 0 bases from V and 0 from J; bases not matched to a gene: 6. Germline V lookup: CDR1 SGHRS, CDR2 YFSETQ. CDR3 length: 17 residues. The CDR3 nucleotides read TGCGCCAGCAGCTTGGAAGCTAGCGGGAGATACTCCTACGAGCAGTACTTC. Its protein product is CASSLEASGRYSYEQYF.

The chain joins TRBV9 to TRBJ2-2, with 14 bases lining up with TRBD2. The J segment lost 4 bases and the V segment lost 4 bases, leaving 6 bases of the junction unmatched. CDR3 length: 17 residues. Germline assignment: CDR1 SGDLS and CDR2 YYNGEE. The CDR3 loop reads CASSRTGTSGSTGELFF. For the CDR3, the DNA is TGTGCCAGCAGCAGAACCGGGACTAGCGGGAGCACCGGGGAGCTGTTTTTT.

The chain has TRBV28 and TRBJ1-2; D is ambiguous. This CDR3 region has 11 residues. V lost 4 bases, J lost 3 bases, and 3 bases lay in between. The germline V gene encodes CDR1 MDHEN and CDR2 SYDVKM. This CDR3 reads CASSSYYGYTF. The DNA of the CDR3 is TGTGCCAGCAGTTCCTACTATGGCTACACCTTC.

The chain couples TRBV5-4 to TRBJ2-3, with 7 bases fitting TRBD2. The junction had 9 bases not matched to a gene; V was cut back by 5 bases and J by 3 bases. This CDR3 is built from 15 residues. CDR1 is SGHNT and CDR2 is YYREEE in the germline V gene (reference sequence). The CDR3 is CASSARGGGTDTQYF. DNA of the CDR3: TGTGCCAGCAGTGCGCGCGGGGGTGGAACAGATACGCAGTATTTT.

The CDR3 loop reads CASSLAGVGTEAFF. For the CDR3, the DNA is TGCGCCAGCAGCTTGGCCGGGGTAGGTACTGAAGCTTTCTTT. This chain links TRBV5-1 with TRBJ1-1, with D uncertain. Germline V lookup: CDR1 SGHRS, CDR2 YFSETQ. Deletions cut 0 bases from V and 5 bases from J, with 11 bases between. The CDR3 length is 14 residues.

This chain links TRBV4-1 with TRBJ2-7; D is unclear. V lost 0 bases, J lost 3 bases, and 15 bases lay in between. Germline assignment: CDR1 MGHRA and CDR2 YSYEKL. The CDR3 spans 16 residues. CDR3 DNA: TGCGCCAGCAGCCAAGAAGCTGGAGTAGATTTCTACGAGCAGTACTTC. This sequence encodes CASSQEAGVDFYEQYF.

The chain uses TRBV5-1 and TRBJ2-1; 8 bases fit TRBD2. Per germline, CDR1 SGHRS and CDR2 YFSETQ. Unmatched junction bases numbered 12, after V lost 6 bases and J lost 4 bases. This CDR3 spans 16 amino acids. Here the CDR3 reads CASTLIAGLSYNEQFF. The CDR3 DNA sequence: TGCGCCAGCACCTTAATAGCGGGACTTTCGTACAATGAGCAGTTCTTC.

The rearrangement links TRBV7-2 to TRBJ2-1, with 7 bases matching TRBD2. Germline-derived CDR1 and CDR2 are SGHTA and FQGNSA. The CDR3 is made up of 13 amino acids. With V trimmed by 5 bases and J by 7 bases, 5 bases remained unmatched. The CDR3 DNA sequence: TGTGCCAGCAGCAGGGACTACTCGAATGAGCAGTTCTTC. This sequence encodes CASSRDYSNEQFF.

V is TRBV2 and J is TRBJ2-7; 7 bases match TRBD1. V shed 7 bases, J shed 2 bases, and the junction held 5 bases outside the gene matches. The CDR3 is 13 residues long. CDR1 and CDR2 from the germline V gene are SNHLY and FYNNEI. CDR3 coding DNA: TGTGCCAGCAAAGGGACAGATCCCTACGAGCAGTACTTC. This translates into CASKGTDPYEQYF.

This clone has a handful of counts. The chain has TRBV3-1 (or the pseudogene TRBV3-2) and TRBJ2-3; weak D call: TRBD2 (5 bases). Trimming left V 0 bases short and J 5 bases short, with 12 bases between. CDR3 length: 15 amino acids. CDR1 and CDR2 from the germline V gene are LGHDT and YNNKEL (reference sequence). In nucleotides, the CDR3 is TGTGCCAGCAGCCAAGATGCTAGCATTGGAGATACGCAGTATTTT. Protein sequence: CASSQDASIGDTQYF.

V and J are TRBV2 and TRBJ2-1, with 10 bases lining up with TRBD2. The V gene's germline CDR1 is SNHLY and CDR2 FYNNEI. V lost 2 bases to trimming and J lost 0 bases; unmatched junction nucleotides: 7. The length of the CDR3 is 18 residues. CDR3 nucleotides: TGTGCCAGCAGTGAATCCCGACTAGCGGGTAGCTCCTACAATGAGCAGTTCTTC. Translating gives CASSESRLAGSSYNEQFF.